The 30 T cell receptor beta chains presented below share a single source sample, sequenced in a study of OX40 agonist ivuxolimab in advanced cancers. Data came from immunoSEQ multiplex PCR; TCRdb stores just in-frame clones and leaves some out. The sample shows fewer than 80,000 clones, roughly 82% of them seen only once. The sequenced sample was CD4+ or CD8+ T cells sorted from blood, obtained in a trial of the OX40 agonist ivuxolimab. Source of these receptors: an adult with an advanced solid tumor such as melanoma, head and neck, liver or kidney cancer.

The chain links TRBV27 to TRBJ2-2; 8 bases are shared with TRBD2. After removal of 2 bases from V and 3 bases from J, the junction contained 5 bases not matched to a gene. The CDR3 extends over 16 amino acids. The germline CDR1 and CDR2 sequences are MNHEY and SMNVEV (reference sequence). The CDR3, as DNA: TGTGCCAGCAGTTTAAGTCGGGGGGGCTACACCGGGGAGCTGTTTTTT. This translates into CASSLSRGGYTGELFF.

This clone was observed many times. The rearrangement joins TRBV21-1 to TRBJ1-2; the D call TRBD1 from the table was never checked on the DNA. TRBV21-1 is a listed pseudogene. The CDR3 extends over 15 amino acids. The CDR3 loop is CASSRRQESPYGYTF. CDR3 nucleotide sequence: TGTGCCAGCAGCCGACGACAGGAAAGTCCCTATGGCTACACCTTC.

This clone came up once. The rearrangement joins TRBV12-1 to TRBJ1-2. TRBV12-1 counts as a pseudogene. The CDR3 spans 14 residues. The CDR3 loop is CASSFAAGDYGYTF. CDR3 coding DNA: TGTGCCAGCAGCTTTGCCGCCGGGGACTATGGCTACACCTTC.

The genes are TRBV18 and TRBJ1-2; no reliable D call. The CDR3 consists of 16 residues. Germline CDR1 is KGHSH and CDR2 is LQKENI. Trimming shortened V by 0 bases and J by 4 bases, and 15 bases separated the two germline ends. In DNA, the CDR3 is TGTGCCAGCTCACCACCAACGGCACAAAATTCCTATGGCTACACCTTC. As protein: CASSPPTAQNSYGYTF. Full variable domain (remainder filled in from reference TRBV18 and TRBJ1-2): NAGVMQNPRHLVRRRGQEARLRCSPMKGHSHVYWYRQLPEEGLKFMVYLQKENIIDESGMPKERFSAEFPKEGPSILRIQQVVRGDSAAYFCASSPPTAQNSYGYTFGSGTRLTVV.

CDR3 in DNA: TGCGCCAGCAGCTTGGGCTACAGGGGAAAACTGTTTTTT. Translated: CASSLGYRGKLFF. This rearrangement joins TRBV5-1 to TRBJ1-4; TRBD1 matches 7 bases. Trimming at V came to 0 bases and at J to 10 bases, leaving 3 bases not matched to a gene. The CDR3 has 13 amino acids. The germline gives CDR1 SGHRS, CDR2 YFSETQ.

This clone has just a few counts. The V gene is TRBV19, the J gene TRBJ2-7; D is unclear. The CDR3 length is 11 residues. Trimming pared 8 bases from V and 4 bases from J, leaving 9 bases between. Germline CDR1 LNHDA, CDR2 SQIVND (reference sequence). As DNA, the CDR3 is TGTGCCAGTGGCCGGTTGTACGAGCAGTACTTC. Residues: CASGRLYEQYF. Variable domain in full (rest from reference TRBV19 and TRBJ2-7): DGGITQSPKYLFRKEGQNVTLSCEQNLNHDAMYWYRQDPGQGLRLIYYSQIVNDFQKGDIAEGYSVSREKKESFPLTVTSAQKNPTAFYLCASGRLYEQYFGPGTRLTVT.

The chain employs TRBV19 and TRBJ1-2; D unclear. Germline CDR1 and CDR2: LNHDA and SQIVND (reference sequence). This CDR3 is 15 amino acids long. Trimming left V 7 bases short and J 0 bases short, with 15 bases between. The CDR3 loop reads CASNPYGLTNYGYTF. DNA for the CDR3: TGTGCCAGTAACCCCTACGGACTCACTAACTATGGCTACACCTTC. The variable domain in full, completed from reference TRBV19 and TRBJ1-2, reads DGGITQSPKYLFRKEGQNVTLSCEQNLNHDAMYWYRQDPGQGLRLIYYSQIVNDFQKGDIAEGYSVSREKKESFPLTVTSAQKNPTAFYLCASNPYGLTNYGYTFGSGTRLTVV.

This sequence joins TRBV5-6 and TRBJ2-3, with 9 bases matching TRBD2. The CDR3 sequence is 16 residues long. Germline lookup yields CDR1 SGHDT and CDR2 YYEEEE. With V trimmed by 0 bases and J by 4 bases, 6 bases remained unmatched. The CDR3 region has the DNA TGTGCCAGCAGCTTGGCCAGGCGGGGGGGACCAGATACGCAGTATTTT. Amino acid sequence: CASSLARRGGPDTQYF.

DNA for the CDR3: TGCGCCAGCAGCCCCAGTTGGGTGGGGGGCGGCACAGATACGCAGTATTTT. As protein: CASSPSWVGGGTDTQYF. This chain links TRBV4-3 with TRBJ2-3; D may be TRBD1 or TRBD2 (6 bases each). This CDR3 has 17 amino acids. The V end lost 4 bases, the J end lost 1 base, and 18 bases lay between the germline ends. Germline V gene sequence: CDR1 LGHNA, CDR2 YSLEER.

The DNA for the CDR3 is TGTGCCAGCCGAGGGGGGGCAAGCTCTGGAAACACCATATATTTT. As protein: CASRGGASSGNTIYF. V and J are TRBV2 and TRBJ1-3; possibly TRBD1 for D (6 bases). V lost 8 bases to trimming and J lost 0 bases, with 14 bases between them. Germline V gene data show CDR1 as SNHLY and CDR2 as FYNNEI. The CDR3 covers 15 residues. Full variable domain (outside the CDR3, taken from reference TRBV2 and TRBJ1-3): EPEVTQTPSHQVTQMGQEVILRCVPISNHLYFYWYRQILGQKVEFLVSFYNNEISEKSEIFDDQFSVERPDGSNFTLKIRSTKLEDSAMYFCASRGGASSGNTIYFGEGSWLTVV.

This clone showed up just a few times. This chain connects TRBV19 to TRBJ1-1; no firm D call. Germline CDR1 LNHDA, CDR2 SQIVND (reference sequence). V gave up 3 bases and J gave up 0 bases, with 5 bases separating them. The CDR3 sequence is 13 residues long. The CDR3 DNA follows: TGTGCCAGTAGTATGCAGGTGAACACTGAAGCTTTCTTT. Translation: CASSMQVNTEAFF.

To note about this clone: The junction and the germline gene differ at one end; a read error may be behind it. The chain recombines TRBV7-9 with TRBJ1-2; 8 positions match TRBD1. Germline CDR1 reads SEHNR; CDR2 reads FQNEAQ (reference sequence). CDR3 length: 15 residues. CDR3: CASSLGPTGVYGYTF. In DNA, the CDR3 is TGTGCCAGCAGTTTAGGGCCGACAGGGGTCTATGGCTACACCTTC.

To note about this clone: A read error may account for a junction end that differs from germline. The identical CDR3 is also encoded by other nucleotide sequences in the sample. This chain uses TRBV11-3 with TRBJ2-1; D ambiguous. Germline V gives CDR1 SGHNT, CDR2 YENEEA. The CDR3 length is 11 residues. This CDR3 reads CASSAYNEQFF. For the CDR3, the DNA is TGTGCCAGCAGCGCCTACAATGAACAGTTCTTC.

The rearrangement uses TRBV7-2 and TRBJ1-2; 8 bases align to TRBD1. The germline CDR1 and CDR2 sequences are SGHTA and FQGNSA. The CDR3 totals 16 residues. V trimming: 1 base; J trimming: 8 bases; junction bases outside the gene matches: 12. CDR3: CASSLGSGQGAGGYTF. CDR3 nucleotide sequence: TGTGCCAGCAGCTTAGGGTCGGGCCAGGGGGCGGGAGGCTACACCTTC.

V gene TRBV4-1 combines with J gene TRBJ2-3, with D perhaps matching TRBD2 (6 bases). V lost 2 bases and J lost 1, with 10 bases in between. Germline-derived CDR1 and CDR2 are MGHRA and YSYEKL. This CDR3 has 15 residues. The CDR3 here is CASSQRWEGTDTQYF. The CDR3 DNA sequence: TGCGCCAGCAGCCAAAGGTGGGAGGGCACAGATACGCAGTATTTT.

This clone was detected ten times or more. Other DNA sequences in this sample translate to the same CDR3. This chain connects TRBV19 to TRBJ2-7; 8 bases are shared with TRBD1. V gave up 8 bases and J gave up 3 bases; unmatched junction bases: 3. CDR3 length: 12 residues. Germline CDR1 and CDR2: LNHDA and SQIVND (reference sequence). The CDR3 DNA is TGTGCCAGTGGACAGGGCATCTACGAGCAGTACTTC. Residues: CASGQGIYEQYF.

This chain uses TRBV2 with TRBJ1-1; no definite D call. The germline gives CDR1 SNHLY, CDR2 FYNNEI. There are 15 residues in the CDR3. V lost 6 bases, J lost 0 bases, and 14 bases lay in between. In nucleotides, the CDR3 is TGTGCCAGCAGGGGAACAGATTCCATGAACACTGAAGCTTTCTTT. It yields the protein CASRGTDSMNTEAFF.

The chain has TRBV5-1 and TRBJ2-5; TRBD1 is a possible D gene (6 bases). With 0 bases removed from V and 5 bases from J, the gap between germline ends came to 11 bases. The CDR3 runs 14 residues. Germline CDR1 SGHRS, CDR2 YFSETQ. CDR3 in DNA: TGCGCCAGCAGCTTGGGTAACAGGGTGGAGACCCAGTACTTC. Amino acid sequence: CASSLGNRVETQYF. Combining the CDR3 with reference TRBV5-1 and TRBJ2-5 gives the whole variable domain KAGVTQTPRYLIKTRGQQVTLSCSPISGHRSVSWYQQTPGQGLQFLFEYFSETQRNKGNFPGRFSGRQFSNSRSEMNVSTLELGDSALYLCASSLGNRVETQYFGPGTRLLVL.

This clone was seen only a few times. The chain has TRBV29-1 and TRBJ1-2; 8 bases agree with TRBD1. CDR1 is SQVTM and CDR2 is ANQGSEA in the germline V gene. V trimming: 6 bases; J trimming: 2 bases; junction bases outside the gene matches: 2. The CDR3 contains 12 residues. CDR3 nucleotides: TGCAGCGTCGGGACAGGAAACTATGGCTACACCTTC. Protein: CSVGTGNYGYTF.

The J gene is TRBJ1-5, the V gene TRBV7-2; weak D call: TRBD1 (6 bases). Germline V gives CDR1 SGHTA, CDR2 FQGNSA. V was pared by 3 bases and J by 1 base, with 13 bases between. The CDR3 covers 16 residues. CDR3: CASSLGGGRSNQPQHF. The DNA of the CDR3 is TGTGCCAGCAGCTTGGGGGGGGGCAGGAGCAATCAGCCCCAGCATTTT.

The rearrangement joins TRBV6-5 to TRBJ2-3, with 8 bases aligning to TRBD2. The length of the CDR3 is 15 residues. V was clipped by 6 bases and J by 1 base; unmatched bases: 6. The germline V gene encodes CDR1 MNHEY and CDR2 SVGAGI. For the CDR3, the DNA is TGTGCCAGCAGGCCTCGGGGGGGTGGCACAGATACGCAGTATTTT. Amino acids: CASRPRGGGTDTQYF.

This chain links TRBV9 with TRBJ2-5; 10 nucleotides match TRBD2. Germline V gene lookup returns CDR1 SGDLS and CDR2 YYNGEE. The CDR3 spans 15 residues. Trimming took 4 bases from V and 5 from J; bases not matched to a gene: 8. The CDR3 here is CASSSERGGSETQYF. The CDR3 DNA sequence: TGTGCCAGCAGCTCCGAGCGGGGGGGCTCGGAGACCCAGTACTTC.

The chain links TRBV27 to TRBJ2-7; D gene ambiguous. The V gene lost 4 bases and the J gene lost 3 bases, with 13 bases spanning the gap. CDR1 and CDR2 (germline): MNHEY, SMNVEV (reference sequence). This CDR3 comprises 14 residues. The CDR3 nucleotides read TGTGCCAGCAGTTCGGGTACGAGGATCTACGAGCAGTACTTC. It is translated as CASSSGTRIYEQYF.

This clone was seen more than once but under ten times. The chain carries TRBV2 and TRBJ2-3, with D perhaps matching TRBD1 or TRBD2 (5 bases each). The CDR3 totals 15 residues. Looked up from germline, CDR1 is SNHLY and CDR2 is FYNNEI. Trimming took off 3 bases at V and 5 bases at J, with 15 bases between the two ends. The CDR3 DNA follows: TGTGCCAGCAGTGAGATGGGACCTCTTCTAGATACGCAGTATTTT. It yields the protein CASSEMGPLLDTQYF.

The CDR3 loop is CASSLWDRGVRGYTF. CDR3 bases: TGTGCCAGCAGCTTGTGGGACAGGGGGGTGCGCGGCTACACCTTC. The chain couples TRBV5-6 to TRBJ1-2, with 11 bases that match TRBD1. Germline trimming cut 1 base from V and 8 bases from J; bases unmatched to any gene: 7. The CDR3 loop spans 15 amino acids. In germline, CDR1 is SGHDT, CDR2 YYEEEE.

CDR3 sequence: CASRPGQINQPQHF. The CDR3 region has the DNA TGTGCCAGCAGGCCGGGACAGATCAATCAGCCCCAGCATTTT. The V gene is TRBV2, the J gene TRBJ1-5, with 7 bases identical to TRBD1. The CDR3 loop spans 14 amino acids. Trimming at V came to 6 bases and at J to 3 bases, leaving 5 bases not matched to a gene. The V gene's germline CDR1 is SNHLY and CDR2 FYNNEI.

Of note for this clone: The junction shows a germline mismatch at one end, possibly a read error. V is TRBV29-1 and J is TRBJ1-5, with 7 bases identical to TRBD1. CDR3 length equals 14 residues. Germline CDR1 is SQVTM and CDR2 is ANQGSEA. CDR3 loop: CSVQEGATNQPQHF. CDR3 DNA: TGCAGCGTTCAAGAGGGGGCGACCAATCAGCCCCAGCATTTT. The complete variable domain, with remaining parts taken from reference TRBV29-1 and TRBJ1-5, reads SAVISQKPSRDICQRGTSLTIQCQVDSQVTMMFWYRQQPGQSLTLIATANQGSEATYESGFVIDKFPISRPNLTFSTLTVSNMSPEDSSIYLCSVQEGATNQPQHFGDGTRLSIL.

The chain combines TRBV20-1 with TRBJ1-2, with D unclear. Trimming stripped 6 bases from V and 7 bases from J, with 9 bases between. This CDR3 is 10 amino acids long. The germline CDR1 and CDR2 sequences are DFQATT and SNEGSKA (reference sequence). The CDR3 is CSARAPGYTF. CDR3 DNA sequence: TGCAGTGCGAGGGCCCCTGGCTACACCTTC.

The sample holds one count of this clone. The rearrangement uses TRBV6-5 and TRBJ1-2; perhaps TRBD1 as D (6 bases). Germline V gives CDR1 MNHEY, CDR2 SVGAGI. Deletions cut 2 bases from V and 8 bases from J, with 15 bases between. The CDR3 length is 14 residues. Written as DNA, the CDR3 is TGTGCCAGCAGTTACCGTCCCTCACAGGGAGGCTACACCTTC. Residues: CASSYRPSQGGYTF.

Comment on this clone: Mismatch with germline at one junction end may stem from a read error. The CDR3 is CASSFSGGSTDTQYF. In DNA, the CDR3 is TGTGCTAGCAGCTTTTCGGGGGGGTCCACAGATACGCAGTATTTT. V is TRBV7-7 and J is TRBJ2-3; 8 nucleotides align to TRBD2. The CDR3 runs to 15 residues. The germline V gene has CDR1 SSHAT and CDR2 FNYEAQ (reference sequence).